This TCR beta chain was captured by sequencing in a study of T cells in Graves' hyperthyroidism and ophthalmopathy. This CDR3 region has 16 residues. V lost 1 base, J lost 0 bases, and 10 bases lay in between. From germline, CDR1 is SEHNR and CDR2 FQNEAQ (reference sequence). Authors of the study amplified TCR beta CDR3 regions from RNA transcripts. HTBI primers were the set used in a first-round RT-PCR of the TCR CDR3. TCRdb processed the multiplex PCR reads anew with MiXCR; each CDR3 protein has one entry. The sample lists around 690,000 distinct CDR3 sequences, 15% to 20% occurring once. The receptor was isolated from a man over 45 with Graves' hyperthyroidism. The sequenced sample consisted of blood. The V call is TRBV7-9, the J call TRBJ2-4; D gene uncertain. The CDR3 DNA follows: TGTGCCAGCAGCTTAGTCACAGACCTAGCCAAAAACATTCAGTACTTC. This gives the protein CASSLVTDLAKNIQYF. The whole variable domain, filled in from reference TRBV7-9 and TRBJ2-4, reads DTGVSQNPRHKITKRGQNVTFRCDPISEHNRLYWYRQTLGQGPEFLTYFQNEAQLEKSRLLSDRFSAERPKGSFSTLEIQRTEQGDSAMYLCASSLVTDLAKNIQYFGAGTRLSVL.